This T cell receptor (beta chain) was found in a study of circulating tumor DNA in untreated peripheral T-cell lymphoma. Regarding the study as a whole: Baseline tissues yielded around 86% and baseline serum roughly 64% tumor-specific clonotype detection.

Comments on this clone: Its antigen is unidentified.

This CDR3 region has 13 residues. Germline V lookup: CDR1 KGHSH, CDR2 LQKENI. V shed 5 bases and J shed 4 bases, with 11 bases lying between them. The method was immunoSEQ multiplex PCR; TCRdb's version includes in-frame clones alone and lacks a portion of them. Found here are around 10,000 clones, about 80% of them singletons; the top ten hold roughly 28%. Before treatment, baseline tumor tissue was collected for sequencing. Sequences were obtained from tumor tissue. The V gene is TRBV18, the J gene TRBJ1-1, with TRBD1 as a possible D gene (5 bases). The clonotype was recovered from a human donor with peripheral T-cell lymphoma. The CDR3 spells CASSIGGRTEAFF. Written as DNA, the CDR3 is TGTGCCAGCTCAATCGGGGGACGCACTGAAGCTTTCTTT.